The 31 T cell receptor beta chains in this list originate from one sample, sequenced in a study of patients and donors after allogeneic stem cell transplantation. TCRdb called the RT-PCR reads again in MiXCR, with one record for every CDR3 protein. The table records about 1,500 distinct CDR3 sequences, around 26% of them present only once. The sequencing sample was made of blood, either unsorted or a sorted T cell fraction (not recorded which). These receptor sequences come from a human donor who was either an allogeneic HSCT recipient or a stem cell or donor lymphocyte infusion donor (not recorded which). It is not recorded whose cells these are; they may come from a transplant donor.

The V and J genes are TRBV7-2 and TRBJ2-3; D is undetermined. Germline V lookup: CDR1 SGHTA, CDR2 FQGNSA. The V end lost 4 bases, the J end lost 6 bases, and 17 bases lay between the germline ends. The CDR3 consists of 15 residues. CDR3 residues: CASSSDRTPSDTQYF. For the CDR3, the DNA is TGTGCCAGCAGCTCCGACCGTACACCCTCCGATACGCAGTATTTT.

This clonotype is large (0.1 to 1%). The chain joins TRBV7-2 to TRBJ2-6, with D maybe TRBD2 (5 bases). Germline V CDR1 and CDR2: SGHTA, FQGNSA. The CDR3 sequence is 14 residues long. Trimming cost V 5 bases and J 11 bases, with 16 bases left between them. This CDR3 is CASSVGLSPHVLTF. CDR3 nucleotides: TGTGCCAGCAGCGTAGGACTGTCCCCCCACGTCCTGACTTTC.

In this sample, this clonotype is large. This chain links TRBV7-2 with TRBJ1-1; the D gene is possibly TRBD1 (5 bases). This CDR3 has 14 residues. The germline V gene encodes CDR1 SGHTA and CDR2 FQGNSA. Trimming stripped 6 bases from V and 10 bases from J, with 21 bases between. The chain's CDR3 is CASRPDGTGLGAFF. The CDR3 region has the DNA TGTGCCAGCAGACCAGACGGGACGGGGCTTGGAGCTTTCTTT.

A few counts support this clonotype. V gene TRBV11-2 combines with J gene TRBJ2-5; 12 bases are shared with TRBD2. V was pared by 8 bases and J by 5 bases, with 6 bases of the junction left unmatched. This CDR3 has 14 residues. From germline, CDR1 is SGHAT and CDR2 FQNNGV. The CDR3: CASGKTSGSETQYF. DNA of the CDR3: TGTGCCAGCGGGAAGACTAGCGGGAGTGAGACCCAGTACTTC.

This clonotype is deemed large. This chain joins TRBV6-5 and TRBJ2-4; D is undetermined. The CDR3 has 13 amino acids. From germline, CDR1 is MNHEY and CDR2 SVGAGI. Between the trimmed V and J ends, which lost 9 bases and 1 base, there was a span of 10 bases. The CDR3 spells CARKGSAKNIQYF. The CDR3 DNA sequence: TGTGCCAGAAAGGGTTCGGCCAAAAACATTCAGTACTTC.

The chain has TRBV7-2 and TRBJ2-2; D is undetermined. This CDR3 is built from 13 residues. Germline V gene lookup returns CDR1 SGHTA and CDR2 FQGNSA. Trimming cost V 5 bases and J 4 bases, with 8 bases left between them. The CDR3 region has the DNA TGTGCCAGCAGCCTCAGGCCCACCGGGGAGCTGTTTTTT. Translation: CASSLRPTGELFF.

The V and J genes are TRBV7-9 and TRBJ2-7, with 8 bases identical to TRBD2. V lost 3 bases, J lost 5 bases, and 6 bases stayed unmatched. The CDR3 extends over 14 amino acids. CDR1 and CDR2 from the germline V gene are SEHNR and FQNEAQ (reference sequence). In nucleotides, the CDR3 is TGTGCCAGCAGCTTTAGCGGGACTGCTAACGAGCAGTACTTC. Residues: CASSFSGTANEQYF.

V and J are TRBV5-4 and TRBJ1-2; D might be TRBD1 (5 bases). CDR1 SGHNT and CDR2 YYREEE come from the germline V gene (reference sequence). V lost 5 bases and J 7 bases, leaving 9 bases between the germline ends. The CDR3 consists of 11 residues. CDR3 region: CASRSGFGYTF. CDR3 nucleotides: TGTGCCAGCAGATCAGGGTTTGGCTACACCTTC.

This clonotype appeared a few times. This sequence joins TRBV25-1 and TRBJ2-5; 8 bases match TRBD1. Germline V gene data show CDR1 as MGHDK and CDR2 as SYGVNS. Trimming cost V 6 bases and J 3 bases; bases outside gene matches: 6. This CDR3 region has 14 residues. The CDR3 is CASRRGTGEETQYF. In DNA, the CDR3 is TGTGCCAGCAGGAGGGGGACAGGAGAAGAGACCCAGTACTTC.

This sequence joins TRBV7-2 and TRBJ1-1, with a tentative D call TRBD1 (5 bases). CDR1 is SGHTA and CDR2 is FQGNSA in the germline V gene. The CDR3 covers 14 residues. The V and J ends lost 6 bases and 3 bases respectively, with 14 bases between them. The CDR3 DNA reads as TGTGCCAGCAGGCCGGGACCGGGAGACACTGAAGCTTTCTTT. Translation gives CASRPGPGDTEAFF.

V and J are TRBV7-2 and TRBJ1-1; D gene uncertain. The length of the CDR3 is 13 residues. V was trimmed by 5 bases and J by 3 bases, leaving 10 bases between them. Germline lookup yields CDR1 SGHTA and CDR2 FQGNSA. The CDR3 DNA follows: TGTGCCAGCAGCCACCTCTCTGACACTGAAGCTTTCTTT. Protein: CASSHLSDTEAFF.

The rearrangement uses TRBV28 and TRBJ2-7; 9 bases fit TRBD2. The germline CDR1 and CDR2 sequences are MDHEN and SYDVKM. The CDR3 extends over 16 amino acids. After removal of 5 bases from V and 7 bases from J, the junction contained 15 bases not matched to a gene. Here the CDR3 reads CASSLAGGLAVWEQYF. The CDR3 nucleotides are TGTGCCAGCAGTCTCGCGGGGGGACTAGCCGTCTGGGAGCAGTACTTC.

The chain links TRBV7-2 to TRBJ2-6; 10 positions match TRBD2. This CDR3 is 21 amino acids long. Germline values: CDR1 SGHTA, CDR2 FQGNSA. The trim removed 1 base at V and 1 base at J, leaving 13 bases unmatched. This chain's CDR3 is CASSLGPTPSGSRSGANVLTF. For the CDR3, the DNA is TGTGCCAGCAGCTTAGGCCCAACTCCTAGCGGGAGCAGGTCTGGGGCCAACGTCCTGACTTTC.

The V call is TRBV6-1, the J call TRBJ2-5, with D perhaps TRBD1 (5 bases). Trimming shortened V by 7 bases and J by 4 bases, and 16 bases separated the two germline ends. Germline-derived CDR1 and CDR2 are MNHNS and SASEGT. This CDR3 contains 14 residues. The CDR3 protein is CASIAGNGAETQYF. In nucleotides, the CDR3 is TGTGCCAGCATTGCAGGGAATGGAGCAGAGACCCAGTACTTC.

The V gene is TRBV12-3 or TRBV12-4, the J gene TRBJ1-2; D not certain. Trimming took 6 bases from V and 3 from J, leaving 14 bases between them. The length of the CDR3 is 14 residues. The CDR3, as DNA: TGTGCCAGCAGCATATCTAGGGCAGACTATGGCTACACCTTC. Translation: CASSISRADYGYTF.

By its share, this clonotype is medium-sized (0.01 to 0.1%). The chain recombines TRBV7-2 with TRBJ1-1, with D uncertain. The length of the CDR3 is 14 residues. Germline loops: CDR1 SGHTA, CDR2 FQGNSA. Trimming took 4 bases from V and 1 from J, leaving 10 bases between them. The CDR3 sequence is CASSYLAANTEAFF. The CDR3 DNA sequence: TGTGCCAGCAGCTATCTGGCAGCGAACACTGAAGCTTTCTTT.

By share, this clonotype counts as large. The J gene is TRBJ2-7, the V gene TRBV7-9; 11 bases match TRBD2. The CDR3 spans 16 residues. V gave up 4 bases and J gave up 4 bases; unmatched junction bases: 9. CDR1 is SEHNR and CDR2 is FQNEAQ in the germline V gene (reference sequence). DNA of the CDR3: TGTGCCAGCAGCTCGAGGATGACTAGCGGGAATTACGAGCAGTACTTC. Amino acids: CASSSRMTSGNYEQYF.

This clonotype was seen a handful of times. The rearrangement uses TRBV19 and TRBJ1-1, with TRBD1 as a possible D gene (6 bases). The CDR3 length is 11 residues. Germline V gene lookup returns CDR1 LNHDA and CDR2 SQIVND (reference sequence). Trimming took 2 bases from V and 11 from J, leaving 9 bases between them. CDR3 sequence reads: CASSIMGAAFF. DNA for the CDR3: TGTGCCAGTAGTATAATGGGGGCGGCTTTCTTT. Full variable domain (remainder filled in from reference TRBV19 and TRBJ1-1): DGGITQSPKYLFRKEGQNVTLSCEQNLNHDAMYWYRQDPGQGLRLIYYSQIVNDFQKGDIAEGYSVSREKKESFPLTVTSAQKNPTAFYLCASSIMGAAFFGQGTRLTVV.

This clonotype is medium-sized by share. V gene TRBV6-5 combines with J gene TRBJ2-1, with TRBD1 matching over 7 bases. Germline CDR1 MNHEY, CDR2 SVGAGI. The CDR3 has 13 residues. V lost 2 bases, J lost 15 bases, and 10 bases stayed unmatched. CDR3 DNA: TGTGCCAGCAGTTACCAGCCCCGGGACAGACGGTTCTTC. This codes for CASSYQPRDRRFF.

Only one count was recorded for this clonotype. The V call is TRBV5-5, the J call TRBJ2-3; 8 bases are shared with TRBD1. CDR3 length equals 17 residues. Germline-derived CDR1 and CDR2 are SGHKS and YYEKEE (reference sequence). Germline trimming cut 3 bases from V and 1 base from J; bases unmatched to any gene: 10. CDR3 loop: CASSSIGQGEGTDTQYF. The CDR3 bases are TGTGCCAGCAGCTCAATCGGACAGGGCGAGGGCACAGATACGCAGTATTTT.

The V call is TRBV29-1, the J call TRBJ2-7; no firm D call. Trimming stripped 2 bases from V and 3 bases from J, with 5 bases between. The CDR3 length is 11 residues. The germline V gene has CDR1 SQVTM and CDR2 ANQGSEA. The CDR3 sequence: CSVETGYEQYF. CDR3 DNA sequence: TGCAGCGTTGAAACCGGCTACGAGCAGTACTTC.

The rearrangement uses TRBV21-1 and TRBJ1-6; the table's TRBD1 call for D was not verified on the DNA. TRBV21-1 counts as a pseudogene. The CDR3 spans 17 residues. This chain's CDR3 is CASSKEGGETYNSPLHF. For the CDR3, the DNA is TGTGCCAGCAGCAAAGAGGGGGGGGAGACCTATAATTCACCCCTCCACTTT.

V and J are TRBV25-1 and TRBJ2-5, with D maybe TRBD1 (7 bases). CDR1 and CDR2 from the germline V gene are MGHDK and SYGVNS. The CDR3 is 13 amino acids. V lost 7 bases and J 3 bases, leaving 12 bases between the germline ends. Written as DNA, the CDR3 is TGTGCCAGCAAACGCAGGGGGGAAGAGACCCAGTACTTC. Translation gives CASKRRGEETQYF.

This clonotype ranks as large. The CDR3 nucleotides are TGTGCCAGCAGTGAAGCGGCGCTTTCACCCCTCCACTTT. Its protein product is CASSEAALSPLHF. This chain links TRBV2 with TRBJ1-6; D is unresolved. V gave up 0 bases and J gave up 9 bases, with 6 bases separating them. CDR3 length equals 13 residues. CDR1 SNHLY and CDR2 FYNNEI come from the germline V gene. Full variable domain (missing parts from reference TRBV2 and TRBJ1-6): EPEVTQTPSHQVTQMGQEVILRCVPISNHLYFYWYRQILGQKVEFLVSFYNNEISEKSEIFDDQFSVERPDGSNFTLKIRSTKLEDSAMYFCASSEAALSPLHFGNGTRLTVT.

This chain joins TRBV2 and TRBJ2-7; possible D gene TRBD2, 5 bases. This CDR3 comprises 12 residues. V dropped 0 bases and J dropped 6 bases, with 6 bases sitting between them. Germline CDR1 and CDR2: SNHLY and FYNNEI. The CDR3 sequence is CASSEAGSEQYF. DNA for the CDR3: TGTGCCAGCAGTGAAGCGGGGAGCGAGCAGTACTTC.

This clonotype was counted between two and nine times. The chain carries TRBV11-3 and TRBJ2-1, with D possibly matching TRBD1 (6 bases). The germline CDR1 and CDR2 sequences are SGHNT and YENEEA. The CDR3 is 15 residues long. Trimming took 5 bases from V and 0 from J, leaving 11 bases between them. The CDR3 sequence is CASSPEGVSYNEQFF. The CDR3 DNA is TGTGCCAGCAGCCCCGAGGGGGTCTCCTACAATGAGCAGTTCTTC.

By sample share, this clonotype is large. This sequence joins TRBV7-9 and TRBJ2-5; no reliable D call. Germline V lookup: CDR1 SEHNR, CDR2 FQNEAQ (reference sequence). V was pared by 0 bases and J by 2 bases, with 16 bases between. CDR3 length: 17 residues. CDR3 sequence reads: CASSLARQWNEQETQYF. The CDR3 region has the DNA TGTGCCAGCAGCTTAGCGCGGCAGTGGAACGAACAAGAGACCCAGTACTTC.

In its sample, this clonotype was seen a few times. Written as DNA, the CDR3 is TGTGCCTGGACCCCGGGGGCGAATGAGCAGTTCTTC. This sequence encodes CAWTPGANEQFF. The chain uses TRBV30 and TRBJ2-1, with D perhaps TRBD1 or TRBD2 (6 bases each). The germline gives CDR1 GTSNPN, CDR2 SVGIG (reference sequence). The germline V and J ends were trimmed by 4 bases and 7 bases, with 11 bases remaining between them. The CDR3 is made up of 12 amino acids.

This clonotype is large in the sample. This chain connects TRBV2 to TRBJ1-1, with D unresolved. Trimming took off 5 bases at V and 2 bases at J, with 6 bases between the two ends. The CDR3 covers 12 residues. CDR1 and CDR2 from the germline V gene are SNHLY and FYNNEI. This CDR3 reads CASSYGNTEAFF. The CDR3 DNA follows: TGTGCCAGCAGTTATGGCAACACTGAAGCTTTCTTT.

The CDR3 protein is CASKGTGGVGGYTF. The CDR3 nucleotides read TGTGCCAGTAAGGGGACAGGGGGCGTTGGTGGCTACACCTTC. V gene TRBV19 combines with J gene TRBJ1-2, with 12 positions matching TRBD1. The CDR3 spans 14 residues. Germline V gene sequence: CDR1 LNHDA, CDR2 SQIVND (reference sequence). The V gene end was trimmed by 7 bases and the J gene end by 7 bases; junction bases not matched to a gene: 7.

This chain connects TRBV9 to TRBJ2-7, with D perhaps assigned TRBD1 or TRBD2 (5 bases each). Deletions cut 4 bases from V and 3 bases from J, with 17 bases between. The CDR3 length is 15 residues. The germline CDR1 and CDR2 sequences are SGDLS and YYNGEE. The CDR3 bases are TGTGCCAGCAGCCCCGGTGTCGGGACCGTCTACGAGCAGTACTTC. Its protein product is CASSPGVGTVYEQYF.